This T cell receptor (beta chain) was captured in a study of T-cell reconstitution after alpha-beta-depleted transplantation in children. During its preparation, the TCRbeta library received unique molecular identifiers. TCRdb reanalysed the PCR reads using MiXCR and keeps one entry per CDR3 protein. The sample lists 190,000 or so distinct CDR3 sequences, about 15% seen once, with about 13% in the top ten. The V and J ends lost 3 bases and 4 bases, in that order; junction bases with no gene match: 6. The CDR3 consists of 16 residues. Germline V gene lookup returns CDR1 MGHRA and CDR2 YSYEKL. This clonotype turned up a few times.

The sequencing here drew on PBMCs from the stem cell graft donor, taken from the stem cell graft. The rearrangement joins TRBV4-1 to TRBJ2-7; 13 bases map to TRBD2. This receptor was obtained from a human donor who donated a stem cell graft to a child with acute lymphoblastic leukemia. The CDR3 reads CASSQEGLAGEYEQYF. The CDR3 bases are TGCGCCAGCAGCCAGGAAGGACTAGCGGGAGAATACGAGCAGTACTTC.